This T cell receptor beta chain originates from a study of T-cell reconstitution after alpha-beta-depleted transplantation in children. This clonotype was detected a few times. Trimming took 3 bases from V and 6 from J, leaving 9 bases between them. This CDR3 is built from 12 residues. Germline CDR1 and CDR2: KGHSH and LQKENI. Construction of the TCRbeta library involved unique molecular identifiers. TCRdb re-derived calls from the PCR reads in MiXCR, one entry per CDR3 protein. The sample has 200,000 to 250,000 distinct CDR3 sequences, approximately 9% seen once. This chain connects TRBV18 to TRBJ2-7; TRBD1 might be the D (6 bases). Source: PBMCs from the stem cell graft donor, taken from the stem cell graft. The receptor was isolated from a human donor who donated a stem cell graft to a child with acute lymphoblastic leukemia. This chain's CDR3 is CASSPTGPEQYF. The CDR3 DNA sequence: TGTGCCAGCTCACCTACAGGGCCCGAGCAGTACTTC.